This section outlines one T cell receptor (beta chain) sequence together with its context. Its specificity is unknown. This sample is drawn from a study of shared clonotypes between healthy human individuals. On the study more broadly: Plates per donor: three CD4 naive, three CD4 memory, two CD8 naive, one CD8 memory. The study's findings and limits: A few donors had 4% to 5% of their naive CD4 clonotypes in common.

Data came from immunoSEQ multiplex PCR; TCRdb stores just in-frame clones and leaves some out. Among under 2.5 million clones listed, 85% to 95% were seen once. The CDR3 has 15 amino acids. V was shortened by 1 base and J by 4 bases, with 11 bases between the two germline ends. Per germline, CDR1 SGHTA and CDR2 FQGNSA. Sequencing input: naive CD4+ T cells from PBMCs. Regarding subset: CD45RA+ positively selected. The receptor's source is a man aged 18-30 years in good health. Some clones in this sample may be carry-over from other donors' samples. The chain joins TRBV7-2 to TRBJ2-1, with D possibly being TRBD2 (6 bases). CDR3 region: CASSLGLGSYNEQFF. CDR3 bases: TGTGCCAGCAGCTTAGGACTAGGTTCGTACAATGAGCAGTTCTTC.